This T cell receptor beta chain was captured by sequencing in a study of CD8+ T cells in alopecia areata. Study-wide context: Those treated were given oral tofacitinib at 5 to 10 mg twice daily. Regarding the study as a whole: Alphabeta T cells residing in normal skin are also sequenced in scalp samples.

The sequencing template was cDNA reverse transcribed from extracted RNA. This table comes from immunoSEQ multiplex PCR, and its TCRdb copy is limited to in-frame clones, with some not included. The sample holds over 200,000 clones, 50% to 65% seen once. About this clone itself: Antigen specificity is unknown.

Between the trimmed V and J ends, which lost 4 bases and 3 bases, there was a span of 17 bases. Germline V gene data show CDR1 as SGHRS and CDR2 as YFSETQ. This CDR3 contains 16 residues. The TCR originated in a human donor with alopecia areata. The J gene is TRBJ1-3, the V gene TRBV5-1; no definite D call. The sequencing used CD4+ T cells sorted from blood, collected at week 0. CDR3 loop: CASSRERISGGNTIYF. CDR3 coding DNA: TGCGCCAGCAGCCGGGAAAGGATCTCGGGTGGAAACACCATATATTTT.